This is a list of T cell receptor beta chains from one sample in a study of metastatic and nonmetastatic thyroid tumors. TCRdb redid the clone calls on the PCR reads using MiXCR. The sample yields 100,000 or so clones, around 14% seen once. Sequenced material: blood. These receptors were obtained from a female donor with papillary thyroid cancer or a benign thyroid nodule (not recorded which). Some clones in this sample may be carry-over from other donors' samples. CDR3s include the opening cysteine and the closing phenylalanine or tryptophan. Each record gives: V gene, D gene, J gene, CDR3 length, clone size, CDR3 protein, CDR3 DNA. The D gene is left open where the match is weak. A clone size is listed for some rows: how often the clone was seen (once, few, many), or a class if it is expanded.

TRBV28	TRBD1	TRBJ1-5	15	many	CASSSEGTGEQPQHF	TGTGCCAGCAGTTCCGAGGGGACAGGGGAACAGCCCCAGCATTTT
TRBV29-1	TRBD1	TRBJ2-5	15	many	CSVEPDRGRGETQYF	TGCAGCGTTGAGCCGGACAGGGGCCGCGGGGAGACCCAGTACTTC
TRBV6-4	TRBD1	TRBJ1-1	14	NA	CASRGTGGNTEAFF	TGTGCCAGCAGAGGGACAGGAGGGAACACTGAAGCTTTCTTT
TRBV10-2	NA	TRBJ1-6	15	few	CASSESGRVLQRLHF	TGCGCCAGCAGTGAGTCTGGGAGGGTGCTCCAGCGCCTCCACTTT
TRBV12-3/TRBV12-4	TRBD1	TRBJ2-7	12	many	CASGQGGYEQYF	TGTGCCTCGGGACAGGGAGGATACGAGCAGTACTTC
TRBV28	TRBD2	TRBJ2-7	17	NA	CASSPLQGLAVTYEQYF	TGTGCCAGCAGCCCTCTCCAGGGACTAGCGGTGACTTACGAGCAGTACTTC
TRBV7-2	NA	TRBJ2-6	16	many	CASSSAAGSGANVLTF	TGTGCCAGCAGCTCAGCGGCGGGCTCTGGGGCCAACGTCCTGACTTTC
TRBV6-6	NA	TRBJ2-3	17	many	CASSYSTGGQGTDTQYF	TGTGCCAGCAGCTACTCGACAGGAGGGCAGGGCACAGATACGCAGTATTTT
TRBV10-2	TRBD1	TRBJ2-5	15	NA	CASSERDREQETQYF	TGCGCCAGCAGTGAGCGGGACAGGGAACAAGAGACCCAGTACTTC
TRBV10-1	NA	TRBJ1-5	12	many	CARHNRSQPQHF	TGCGCCAGACACAACCGAAGTCAGCCCCAGCATTTT
TRBV5-1	TRBD1	TRBJ1-4	15	many	CASSQGGTGGEKLFF	TGCGCCAGCAGCCAAGGCGGGACAGGGGGCGAAAAACTGTTTTTT
TRBV20-1	NA	TRBJ2-7	10	many	CGASSYEQYF	TGTGGGGCAAGCTCCTACGAGCAGTACTTC
TRBV28	NA	TRBJ1-1	13	many	CASSSVPNTEAFF	TGTGCCAGCAGTTCGGTCCCGAACACTGAAGCTTTCTTT
TRBV6-2/TRBV6-3	NA	TRBJ2-3	14	few	CASRRGGSTDTQYF	TGTGCCAGCAGGCGAGGCGGCAGCACAGATACGCAGTATTTT
TRBV20-1	TRBD1	TRBJ1-6	14	many	CSARSGQGNSPLHF	TGCAGTGCTAGAAGCGGACAGGGTAATTCACCCCTCCACTTT
TRBV6-1	TRBD2	TRBJ2-5	16	many	CASSESLAGYKETQYF	TGTGCCAGCAGTGAGAGCCTAGCGGGGTATAAAGAGACCCAGTACTTC
TRBV5-5	NA	TRBJ1-4	14	few	CASRITGLAEKLFF	TGTGCCAGCAGGATAACGGGACTGGCCGAAAAACTGTTTTTT
TRBV11-2	TRBD2	TRBJ2-1	15	many	CASSPIAGGRAEQFF	TGTGCCAGCAGCCCCATAGCGGGGGGAAGGGCTGAGCAGTTCTTC
TRBV12-3/TRBV12-4	NA	TRBJ1-2	14	many	CASRPGRNDYGYTF	TGTGCCAGCAGGCCGGGTCGCAACGATTATGGCTACACCTTC
TRBV7-9	NA	TRBJ2-7	15	many	CASSLEGGSSYEQYF	TGTGCCAGCAGCCTTGAGGGGGGGAGCTCCTACGAGCAGTACTTC
TRBV18	NA	TRBJ2-5	16	NA	CASSRLSVGDQETQYF	TGTGCCAGCTCACGCCTCTCAGTTGGGGACCAAGAGACCCAGTACTTC
TRBV3-1	NA	TRBJ2-7	15	NA	CASSQDSQATYEQYF	TGTGCCAGCAGCCAAGATTCGCAGGCCACCTACGAGCAGTACTTC
TRBV29-1	NA	TRBJ2-1	13	many	CSVGPASQNEQFF	TGCAGCGTTGGTCCGGCTAGCCAGAATGAGCAGTTCTTC
TRBV19	TRBD1	TRBJ2-4	14	many	CASSETGPANIQYF	TGTGCCAGTTCCGAGACAGGGCCGGCAAACATTCAGTACTTC
TRBV6-1	NA	TRBJ1-2	13	few	CASTGSVAGGYNF	TGTGCCAGCACTGGTTCGGTGGCGGGAGGCTACAACTTC
TRBV6-2/TRBV6-3	NA	TRBJ1-5	18	many	CASSGTGRGPSPNQPQHF	TGTGCCAGCAGTGGGACGGGACGGGGTCCCTCCCCCAATCAGCCCCAGCATTTT
TRBV20-1	NA	TRBJ1-4	13	many	CSVRLGGNEKLFF	TGCAGTGTGAGGCTAGGGGGTAATGAAAAACTGTTTTTT
TRBV19	NA	TRBJ2-7	11	many	CASFPSYEQYF	TGTGCCAGTTTCCCCTCCTACGAGCAGTACTTC
TRBV20-1	TRBD1	TRBJ1-5	15	many	CSATRGQGAKQPQHF	TGCAGTGCCACCCGGGGACAGGGGGCGAAACAGCCCCAGCATTTT
TRBV19	NA	TRBJ1-2	12	many	CASRDRSYGYTF	TGTGCCAGTAGAGATAGAAGCTATGGCTACACCTTC
TRBV5-1	NA	TRBJ2-1	17	medium-sized	CASSFPRGTFSYNEQFF	TGCGCCAGCAGCTTCCCCCGAGGGACATTCTCCTACAATGAGCAGTTCTTC
TRBV28	NA	TRBJ2-2	16	many	CASSITHPVGTGELFF	TGTGCCAGCAGTATCACCCACCCGGTCGGCACCGGGGAGCTGTTTTTT
TRBV15	NA	TRBJ2-4	15	few	CATSPGGRGGNIQYF	TGTGCCACCAGTCCCGGGGGCAGGGGCGGGAACATTCAGTACTTC
TRBV30	TRBD1	TRBJ2-3	14	many	CAWSPGQGAGTQYF	TGTGCCTGGAGTCCTGGACAGGGGGCGGGTACGCAGTATTTT
TRBV11-3	TRBD1	TRBJ1-5	14	NA	CASSRTGGNQPQHF	TGTGCCAGCAGTCGGACAGGGGGGAATCAGCCCCAGCATTTT
TRBV28	NA	TRBJ1-4	13	NA	CASIWGRGEELFF	TGTGCCAGCATCTGGGGACGAGGAGAAGAACTGTTTTTT
TRBV3-1	NA	TRBJ2-1	15	many	CASSHSAPPANEQFF	TGTGCCAGCAGCCATAGCGCTCCTCCGGCCAATGAGCAGTTCTTC
TRBV29-1	NA	TRBJ1-1	15	NA	CSSSVGAGRGTEAFF	TGCAGCTCTTCAGTGGGGGCGGGAAGGGGGACTGAAGCTTTCTTT
TRBV20-1	NA	TRBJ1-2	12	many	CSALTGNHGYTF	TGCAGTGCCCTGACGGGGAACCATGGCTACACCTTC
TRBV5-4	NA	TRBJ1-1	13	few	CASSGREDTEAFF	TGTGCCAGCAGCGGAAGGGAGGACACTGAAGCTTTCTTT